Shown below are 29 T cell receptor beta chains from a single sample sequenced in a study of shared clonotypes between healthy human individuals. TCRdb's copy holds only in-frame clones and misses some; the assay was immunoSEQ multiplex PCR. The sample contains 2 million or so clones, 95% of which appear only once. Sequencing was done on a sample of naive CD4+ T cells sorted from blood. Stated subset: CD45RA+ positively selected. These receptors all come from a young man in good health.

The chain employs TRBV9 and TRBJ1-6; 10 bases map to TRBD1. The CDR3 runs 16 residues. Germline CDR1 is SGDLS and CDR2 is YYNGEE. The trim removed 3 bases at V and 10 bases at J, leaving 10 bases unmatched. The CDR3 reads CASSARPGTGDSPLHF. DNA of the CDR3: TGTGCCAGCAGCGCTCGTCCCGGGACAGGGGACTCACCCCTCCACTTT. The entire variable domain, with the rest obtained from reference TRBV9 and TRBJ1-6, is as follows: DSGVTQTPKHLITATGQRVTLRCSPRSGDLSVYWYQQSLDQGLQFLIQYYNGEERAKGNILERFSAQQFPDLHSELNLSSLELGDSALYFCASSARPGTGDSPLHFGNGTRLTVT.

J is TRBJ2-7 and V is TRBV6-5; possible D gene TRBD2, 6 bases. Germline CDR1 MNHEY, CDR2 SVGAGI. Trimming removed 5 bases from V and 4 bases from J, with 15 bases in between. The CDR3 has 14 residues. The chain's CDR3 is CASSPRSEGYEQYF. As DNA, the CDR3 is TGTGCCAGCAGTCCCCGATCGGAGGGGTACGAGCAGTACTTC.

A remark on this clone: At one end the junction does not follow the germline gene, possibly because of a read error. The J gene is TRBJ2-5, the V gene TRBV19, with D perhaps matching TRBD1 or TRBD2 (5 bases each). This CDR3 is built from 14 residues. CDR1 and CDR2 from the germline V gene are LNHDA and SQIVND (reference sequence). The CDR3 coding sequence is TGTGCCAGCAGTAACGGGGCAGTCCAAGAGACCCAGTACTTC. Translation: CASSNGAVQETQYF. The full variable domain, rest sourced from reference TRBV19 and TRBJ2-5, is DGGITQSPKYLFRKEGQNVTLSCEQNLNHDAMYWYRQDPGQGLRLIYYSQIVNDFQKGDIAEGYSVSREKKESFPLTVTSAQKNPTAFYLCASSNGAVQETQYFGPGTRLLVL.

This chain uses TRBV27 with TRBJ2-7; D remains unclear. The germline V and J ends were trimmed by 2 bases and 4 bases, with 9 bases remaining between them. The CDR3 extends over 13 amino acids. Germline CDR1 reads MNHEY; CDR2 reads SMNVEV (reference sequence). The CDR3 coding sequence is TGTGCCAGCAGTTTACCAGATCGGTACGAGCAGTACTTC. Its translation: CASSLPDRYEQYF.

This clone was picked up one time. The rearrangement joins TRBV2 to TRBJ1-6; weak D call: TRBD1 (6 bases). The length of the CDR3 is 16 residues. CDR1 and CDR2 (germline): SNHLY, FYNNEI. V lost 8 bases and J 5 bases, leaving 19 bases between the germline ends. This chain's CDR3 is CASRGGALLDNSPLHF. DNA of the CDR3: TGTGCCAGCCGCGGGGGCGCGTTGCTGGATAATTCACCCCTCCACTTT.

This clone was picked up one time. The V call is TRBV2, the J call TRBJ1-5, with 7 bases lining up with TRBD1. Looked up from germline, CDR1 is SNHLY and CDR2 is FYNNEI. The CDR3 is 13 amino acids. Germline trimming cut 6 bases from V and 6 bases from J; bases unmatched to any gene: 5. The CDR3 loop reads CASRVDRVQPQHF. CDR3 bases: TGTGCCAGCAGAGTCGACAGGGTTCAGCCCCAGCATTTT.

This clone appeared once. J is TRBJ1-1 and V is TRBV18, with a possible D match to TRBD1 (6 bases). Germline CDR1 KGHSH, CDR2 LQKENI. CDR3 length: 15 residues. V was trimmed by 0 bases and J by 4 bases, leaving 12 bases between them. CDR3 in amino acids: CASSPPVGGGTEAFF. The CDR3 region has the DNA TGTGCCAGCTCACCACCGGTTGGAGGGGGCACTGAAGCTTTCTTT.

This rearrangement joins TRBV7-9 to TRBJ1-5; D is unresolved. Trimming cost V 5 bases and J 3 bases, with 5 bases left between them. The CDR3 has 12 residues. In germline, CDR1 is SEHNR, CDR2 FQNEAQ (reference sequence). The CDR3 DNA reads as TGTGCCAGCAGCCCCCCCAATCAGCCCCAGCATTTT. The encoded protein is CASSPPNQPQHF. Complete variable domain (other parts from reference TRBV7-9 and TRBJ1-5): DTGVSQNPRHKITKRGQNVTFRCDPISEHNRLYWYRQTLGQGPEFLTYFQNEAQLEKSRLLSDRFSAERPKGSFSTLEIQRTEQGDSAMYLCASSPPNQPQHFGDGTRLSIL.

V gene TRBV27 combines with J gene TRBJ2-7, with a possible D match to TRBD1 (5 bases). CDR1 is MNHEY, CDR2 SMNVEV, per germline (reference sequence). This CDR3 comprises 13 residues. Trimming took 5 bases from V and 5 from J, leaving 13 bases between them. The CDR3 protein is CASSGALTHEQYF. The CDR3 region has the DNA TGTGCCAGCAGTGGGGCGTTGACCCACGAGCAGTACTTC.

The genes are TRBV5-8 and TRBJ1-2, with unresolved D. V was clipped by 0 bases and J by 1 base, with 4 bases between them. This CDR3 spans 13 amino acids. The germline V gene encodes CDR1 SGHTS and CDR2 YDEGEE. CDR3 residues: CASSLDSNYGYTF. For the CDR3, the DNA is TGTGCCAGCAGCTTGGACAGTAACTATGGCTACACCTTC.

This clone came up once. The rearrangement uses TRBV11-2 and TRBJ2-7; the D call may be TRBD1 or TRBD2 (5 bases each). This CDR3 has 15 residues. Germline values: CDR1 SGHAT, CDR2 FQNNGV. Trimming pared 2 bases from V and 6 bases from J, leaving 17 bases between. CDR3 amino acids: CASSLWVGQGREQYF. CDR3 coding DNA: TGTGCCAGCAGCTTATGGGTTGGGCAGGGACGCGAGCAGTACTTC.

V usage is TRBV5-8 and J usage is TRBJ1-2; the match to TRBD1 covers 7 bases. CDR1 is SGHTS, CDR2 YDEGEE, per germline. The V and J ends lost 9 bases and 7 bases, in that order; junction bases with no gene match: 15. The CDR3 sequence is 14 residues long. In DNA form, the CDR3 reads TGTGCCACTAGTCTGAGACAGGGTTTTGGTGGCTACACCTTC. It encodes CATSLRQGFGGYTF.

In the case of this clone: One end of the junction does not line up with germline, which may come from a read error. The rearrangement joins TRBV7-2 to TRBJ2-7; possibly TRBD1 for D (5 bases). Germline assignment: CDR1 SGHTA and CDR2 FQGNSA. This CDR3 is built from 14 residues. CDR3 bases: TGTGCCAGCACCTTAGGGGTTACTTCCTACGAGCAGTACTTC. Its protein is CASTLGVTSYEQYF.

This chain links TRBV4-3 with TRBJ1-1; 7 bases match TRBD1. With 1 base clipped from V and 7 bases from J, the junction kept 6 bases outside the gene matches. Per germline, CDR1 LGHNA and CDR2 YSLEER. The CDR3 loop spans 14 amino acids. This chain's CDR3 is CASSQGRGPDEAFF. In DNA, the CDR3 is TGCGCCAGCAGCCAAGGAAGGGGGCCGGATGAAGCTTTCTTT.

The chain is built from TRBV5-1 and TRBJ2-7; 7 nucleotides match TRBD2. The CDR3 is 14 amino acids. The germline V gene encodes CDR1 SGHRS and CDR2 YFSETQ. V shed 0 bases and J 12 bases; nucleotides not matched to a gene: 12. CDR3 region: CASSLGGRDYYPYF. The CDR3 region has the DNA TGCGCCAGCAGCTTGGGGGGCCGGGACTATTATCCGTACTTC.

The V gene is TRBV2, the J gene TRBJ1-1; D unresolved. The length of the CDR3 is 14 residues. The germline V gene encodes CDR1 SNHLY and CDR2 FYNNEI. The germline V and J ends were trimmed by 7 bases and 4 bases, with 16 bases remaining between them. The chain's CDR3 is CASKGSWESTEAFF. The CDR3 nucleotides read TGTGCCAGCAAGGGAAGCTGGGAGAGCACTGAAGCTTTCTTT. Complete variable domain (other parts from reference TRBV2 and TRBJ1-1): EPEVTQTPSHQVTQMGQEVILRCVPISNHLYFYWYRQILGQKVEFLVSFYNNEISEKSEIFDDQFSVERPDGSNFTLKIRSTKLEDSAMYFCASKGSWESTEAFFGQGTRLTVV.

This clone was detected once. The V gene is TRBV5-1, the J gene TRBJ2-7; 10 bases are a match to TRBD1. Germline V lookup: CDR1 SGHRS, CDR2 YFSETQ. The length of the CDR3 is 21 residues. Unmatched junction bases numbered 20, after V lost 0 bases and J lost 2 bases. The CDR3 nucleotides are TGCGCCAGCAGCTTGGTGCAGCTAGGGACAGGGGCGCGGGGAATTCCCTACGAGCAGTACTTC. Amino acid sequence: CASSLVQLGTGARGIPYEQYF.

The chain employs TRBV6-5 and TRBJ2-7; D is tentatively TRBD1 or TRBD2 (6 bases each). The CDR3 extends over 12 amino acids. V was clipped by 10 bases and J by 4 bases, with 14 bases between them. Germline CDR1 is MNHEY and CDR2 is SVGAGI. The chain's CDR3 is CATNRGPYEQYF. As DNA, the CDR3 is TGTGCCACCAACCGGGGGCCTTACGAGCAGTACTTC.

This sequence joins TRBV12-1 and TRBJ2-7; the table calls TRBD2, which could not be checked here. TRBV12-1 is given as a pseudogene. The CDR3 sequence is 16 residues long. The CDR3 region has the DNA TGTGCCAGCAGCTTTGAGGAGGGTCGCCAGGTCTACGAGCAGTACTTC. This encodes CASSFEEGRQVYEQYF.

CDR3 nucleotide sequence: TGTGCCAGTAGTATGGCGGGCATTCAGTACTTC. It yields the protein CASSMAGIQYF. The gene calls are TRBV19 and TRBJ2-4; a weak D match, TRBD2 (5 bases). CDR1 and CDR2 (germline): LNHDA, SQIVND (reference sequence). Deletions cut 3 bases from V and 9 bases from J, with 6 bases between. This CDR3 is built from 11 residues. Together with reference TRBV19 and TRBJ2-4, the CDR3 gives the full variable domain: DGGITQSPKYLFRKEGQNVTLSCEQNLNHDAMYWYRQDPGQGLRLIYYSQIVNDFQKGDIAEGYSVSREKKESFPLTVTSAQKNPTAFYLCASSMAGIQYFGAGTRLSVL.

The chain employs TRBV28 and TRBJ1-5; D unresolved. Germline CDR1 MDHEN, CDR2 SYDVKM. The CDR3 has 12 amino acids. V lost 5 bases to trimming and J lost 4 bases, with 6 bases between them. The CDR3 protein is CASSGPNQPQHF. The CDR3 DNA reads TGTGCCAGCAGTGGCCCAAATCAGCCCCAGCATTTT.

The chain links TRBV7-2 to TRBJ2-7; D perhaps matches TRBD2 (5 bases). Trimming took 3 bases from V and 7 from J, leaving 16 bases between them. CDR3 size: 14 residues. Germline CDR1 and CDR2: SGHTA and FQGNSA. CDR3 in amino acids: CASSFSGLWEEQYF. In nucleotides, the CDR3 is TGTGCCAGCAGCTTCTCCGGTTTATGGGAGGAGCAGTACTTC.

In regard to this clone: At the DNA level, this CDR3 is encoded by other sequences in the same sample as well. The rearrangement joins TRBV10-3 to TRBJ2-5; TRBD2 aligns across 8 bases. The CDR3 totals 14 residues. V lost 0 bases and J lost 4; bases outside the gene matches: 1. Germline V gives CDR1 ENHRY, CDR2 SYGVKD. CDR3 sequence (DNA): TGTGCCATCAGTGAGTCTGCGGGAGGAGAGACCCAGTACTTC. Protein: CAISESAGGETQYF.

This clone was detected only once. The chain recombines TRBV4-1 with TRBJ2-5; TRBD2 is a possible D gene (6 bases). Germline V CDR1 and CDR2: MGHRA, YSYEKL. CDR3 length: 15 residues. V lost 4 bases to trimming and J lost 6 bases, with 18 bases between them. The CDR3 here is CASSPLGTGEQTQYF. The CDR3, as DNA: TGCGCCAGCAGCCCCCTCGGAACGGGAGAACAGACCCAGTACTTC.

The gene calls are TRBV5-1 and TRBJ2-7; TRBD1 agrees at 8 bases. With 8 bases clipped from V and 0 bases from J, the junction kept 10 bases outside the gene matches. The CDR3 has 15 residues. The germline CDR1 and CDR2 sequences are SGHRS and YFSETQ. Written as DNA, the CDR3 is TGCGCCAGTGGGACAGGCCATTCCCTCTCCTACGAGCAGTACTTC. Translated, it gives CASGTGHSLSYEQYF.

This chain joins TRBV10-1 and TRBJ2-3, with D hard to call. This CDR3 is 14 amino acids long. V lost 0 bases and J 6 bases, leaving 10 bases between the germline ends. Looked up from germline, CDR1 is WNHNN and CDR2 is SYGVQD (reference sequence). In DNA, the CDR3 is TGCGCCAGCAGTGAGTCGGGTCGGGTGGATACGCAGTATTTT. This gives the protein CASSESGRVDTQYF.

This clone was picked up one time. The V call is TRBV5-4, the J call TRBJ2-7, with a tentative D call TRBD1 (7 bases). The CDR3 is made up of 15 amino acids. Germline assignment: CDR1 SGHNT and CDR2 YYREEE (reference sequence). V was cut by 4 bases and J by 0 bases, with 14 bases left in between. CDR3 in DNA: TGTGCCAGCAGCGCCGGGGGACAGTCCTCCTACGAGCAGTACTTC. Its protein is CASSAGGQSSYEQYF.

As to this clone: Other DNA sequences in this specimen translate into the identical CDR3. The chain uses TRBV6-4 and TRBJ1-1, with 9 bases aligning to TRBD1. V shed 3 bases, J shed 4 bases, and the junction held 0 bases outside the gene matches. The CDR3 covers 13 residues. CDR1 and CDR2 (germline): MRHNA, SNTAGT. This chain's CDR3 is CASSEQGATEAFF. CDR3 in DNA: TGTGCCAGCAGTGAACAGGGGGCCACTGAAGCTTTCTTT.

The V call is TRBV27, the J call TRBJ1-5; D call uncertain. V was trimmed by 3 bases and J by 1 base, leaving 10 bases between them. Per the germline V gene, CDR1 is MNHEY and CDR2 is SMNVEV (reference sequence). The CDR3 is 15 residues long. Written as DNA, the CDR3 is TGTGCCAGCAGTTTCGGGATCAACAGCAATCAGCCCCAGCATTTT. Protein product: CASSFGINSNQPQHF.